The T cell receptor (beta chain) described here comes from a study of T cells in Graves' hyperthyroidism and ophthalmopathy. V was clipped by 6 bases and J by 9 bases, with 9 bases between them. This CDR3 region has 11 residues. From germline, CDR1 is SNHLY and CDR2 FYNNEI. RNA transcripts gave rise to amplified TCR beta CDR3 regions. The primer set for the first-round RT-PCR of the TCR CDR3 was HTBI. TCRdb reprocessed the multiplex PCR reads with MiXCR, giving one entry per CDR3 protein. The sample holds some 700,000 distinct CDR3 sequences, 17% seen once. The hyperthyroidism patients had all been newly diagnosed, and their disease duration was under 2 months. Their ages ranged from 18 to 65 years. In making diagnoses, clinical symptoms, serum thyroxine and TRAb, thyroid ultrasound and orbital computed tomography were all used. It was approximately 9.4 ml of fresh peripheral blood that supplied the PBMCs.

This clonotype originated in a man in his forties or fifties with Graves' hyperthyroidism. V usage is TRBV2 and J usage is TRBJ2-1, with D unclear. The specimen was blood. CDR3 loop: CASSPWSEQFF. The DNA for the CDR3 is TGTGCCAGCAGCCCTTGGAGTGAGCAGTTCTTC.